These 7 T cell receptor beta chains share one sample of origin, sequenced in a study of blood T cell repertoires in COVID-19. This table comes from immunoSEQ multiplex PCR, and its TCRdb copy is limited to in-frame clones, with some not included. The table lists 270,000 or so clones, 85% of them singletons. The sequencing sample was made of PBMCs or T cells enriched from blood (not recorded which). The receptors derive from a woman in her 50s who had been exposed to COVID-19.

The chain combines TRBV2 with TRBJ1-3; 7 nucleotides agree with TRBD1. V shed 8 bases and J 0 bases; nucleotides not matched to a gene: 7. The CDR3 sequence is 15 residues long. Looked up from germline, CDR1 is SNHLY and CDR2 is FYNNEI. CDR3 nucleotides: TGTGCCAGCCAACCGTGGACAGGCTCTGGAAACACCATATATTTT. As protein: CASQPWTGSGNTIYF.

This clone appeared a single time. The chain combines TRBV5-1 with TRBJ1-1, with 7 bases matching TRBD1. The CDR3 spans 15 residues. Germline CDR1 and CDR2: SGHRS and YFSETQ. V was clipped by 0 bases and J by 4 bases; unmatched bases: 6. The CDR3 DNA follows: TGCGCCAGCAGCTTGGCGAGGGGGCTGGGCACTGAAGCTTTCTTT. The encoded protein is CASSLARGLGTEAFF.

The CDR3 loop reads CASSISTRGEQFF. CDR3 bases: TGTGCCAGTAGTATATCGACCCGAGGTGAGCAGTTCTTC. This chain uses TRBV19 with TRBJ2-1, with D hard to call. Looked up from germline, CDR1 is LNHDA and CDR2 is SQIVND (reference sequence). V shed 2 bases and J shed 9 bases, with 11 bases lying between them. This CDR3 is 13 amino acids long.

The rearrangement links TRBV18 to TRBJ2-7, with TRBD1 matching 9 bases. V shed 6 bases and J 1 base; nucleotides not matched to a gene: 7. This CDR3 has 15 amino acids. Germline CDR1 KGHSH, CDR2 LQKENI. The CDR3 loop is CASSQPGTGSYEQYF. The CDR3 bases are TGTGCCAGCTCGCAGCCCGGGACAGGGTCCTACGAGCAGTACTTC.

With respect to this clone: This sample also contains other DNA sequences that code for the same CDR3. The chain is built from TRBV5-1 and TRBJ1-5, with D possibly being TRBD1 (5 bases). CDR3 length: 14 amino acids. Germline V lookup: CDR1 SGHRS, CDR2 YFSETQ. V lost 4 bases and J 4 bases, leaving 12 bases between the germline ends. The CDR3 sequence is CASSLDGGNQPQHF. The CDR3 DNA reads as TGCGCCAGCAGCCTCGACGGGGGTAATCAGCCCCAGCATTTT.

The chain carries TRBV21-1 and TRBJ2-2; TRBD1, as called in the table, went unchecked against the DNA. TRBV21-1 is noted as a pseudogene. The CDR3 has 15 amino acids. This CDR3 reads CASSIPEGAGGELFF. CDR3 nucleotide sequence: TGTGCCAGCAGCATTCCCGAGGGGGCTGGCGGGGAGCTGTTTTTT.

The chain employs TRBV14 and TRBJ1-2, with D possibly matching TRBD1 (5 bases). V was pared by 0 bases and J by 5 bases, with 7 bases between. CDR1 is SGHDN and CDR2 is FVKESK in the germline V gene. The CDR3 loop spans 13 amino acids. This CDR3 is CASSQESGYGYTF. In DNA form, the CDR3 reads TGTGCCAGCAGCCAAGAATCAGGGTATGGCTACACCTTC.